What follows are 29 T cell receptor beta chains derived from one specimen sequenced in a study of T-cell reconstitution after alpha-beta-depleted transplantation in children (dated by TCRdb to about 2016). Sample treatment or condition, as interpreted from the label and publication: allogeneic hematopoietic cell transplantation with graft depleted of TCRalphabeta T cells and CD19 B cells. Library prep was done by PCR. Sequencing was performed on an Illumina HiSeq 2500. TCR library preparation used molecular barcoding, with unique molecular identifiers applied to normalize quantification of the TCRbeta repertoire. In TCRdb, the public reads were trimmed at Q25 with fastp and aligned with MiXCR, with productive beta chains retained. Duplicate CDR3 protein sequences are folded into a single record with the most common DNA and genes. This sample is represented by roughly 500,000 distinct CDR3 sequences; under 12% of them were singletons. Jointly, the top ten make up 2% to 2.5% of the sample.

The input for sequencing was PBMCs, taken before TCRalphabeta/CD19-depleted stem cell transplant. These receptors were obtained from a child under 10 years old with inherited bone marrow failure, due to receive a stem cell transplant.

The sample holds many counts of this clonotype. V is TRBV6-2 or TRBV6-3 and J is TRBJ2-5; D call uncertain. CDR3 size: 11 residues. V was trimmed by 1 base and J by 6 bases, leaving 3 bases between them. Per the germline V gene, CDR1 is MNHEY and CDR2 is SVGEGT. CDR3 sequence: CASSYLQTQYF. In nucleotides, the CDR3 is TGTGCCAGCAGTTACTTACAGACCCAGTACTTC.

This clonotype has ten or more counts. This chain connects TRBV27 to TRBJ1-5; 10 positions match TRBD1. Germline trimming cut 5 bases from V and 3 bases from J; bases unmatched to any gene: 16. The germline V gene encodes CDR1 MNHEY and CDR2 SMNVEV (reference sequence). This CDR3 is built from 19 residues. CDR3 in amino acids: CASSPRFTTGTGVNQPQHF. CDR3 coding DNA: TGTGCCAGCAGTCCACGTTTCACAACCGGGACAGGGGTCAATCAGCCCCAGCATTTT.

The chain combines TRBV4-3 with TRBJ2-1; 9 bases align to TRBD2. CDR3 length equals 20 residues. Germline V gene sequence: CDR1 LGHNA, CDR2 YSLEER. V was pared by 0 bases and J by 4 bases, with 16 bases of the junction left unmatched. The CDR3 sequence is CASSQDYPPRLAAKYNEQFF. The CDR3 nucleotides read TGCGCCAGCAGCCAAGATTACCCCCCCAGACTAGCGGCAAAATACAATGAGCAGTTCTTC.

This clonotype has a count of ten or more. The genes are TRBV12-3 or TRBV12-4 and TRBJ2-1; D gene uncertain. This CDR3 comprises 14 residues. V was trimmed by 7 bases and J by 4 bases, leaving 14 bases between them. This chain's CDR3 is CASTAQRSYNEQFF. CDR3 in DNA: TGTGCCAGCACGGCCCAGCGCAGTTACAATGAGCAGTTCTTC.

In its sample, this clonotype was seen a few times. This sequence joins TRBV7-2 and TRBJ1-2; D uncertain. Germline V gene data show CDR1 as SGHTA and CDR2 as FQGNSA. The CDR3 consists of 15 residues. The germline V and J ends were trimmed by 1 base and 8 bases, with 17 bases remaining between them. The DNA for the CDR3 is TGTGCCAGCAGCTTAGATTTCGGAAGTACTTCCGGCTACACCTTC. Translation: CASSLDFGSTSGYTF. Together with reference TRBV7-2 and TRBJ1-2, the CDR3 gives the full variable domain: GAGVSQSPSNKVTEKGKDVELRCDPISGHTALYWYRQSLGQGLEFLIYFQGNSAPDKSGLPSDRFSAERTGGSVSTLTIQRTQQEDSAVYLCASSLDFGSTSGYTFGSGTRLTVV.

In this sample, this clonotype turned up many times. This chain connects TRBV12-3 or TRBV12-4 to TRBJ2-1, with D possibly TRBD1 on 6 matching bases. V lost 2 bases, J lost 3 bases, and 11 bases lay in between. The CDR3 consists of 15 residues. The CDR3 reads CASSLSGVGYNEQFF. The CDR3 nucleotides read TGTGCCAGCAGTTTATCAGGGGTCGGCTACAATGAGCAGTTCTTC.

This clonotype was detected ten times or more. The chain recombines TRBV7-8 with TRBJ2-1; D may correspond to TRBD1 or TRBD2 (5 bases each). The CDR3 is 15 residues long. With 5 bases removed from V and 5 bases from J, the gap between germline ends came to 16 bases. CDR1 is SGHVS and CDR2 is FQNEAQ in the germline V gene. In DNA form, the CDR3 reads TGTGCCAGCAGCACGATCGGGACGGAGGACAATGAGCAGTTCTTC. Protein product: CASSTIGTEDNEQFF.

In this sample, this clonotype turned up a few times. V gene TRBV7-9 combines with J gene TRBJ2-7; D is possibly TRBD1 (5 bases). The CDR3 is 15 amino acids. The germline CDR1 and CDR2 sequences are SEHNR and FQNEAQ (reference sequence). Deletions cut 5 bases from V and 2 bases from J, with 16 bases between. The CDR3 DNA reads TGTGCCAGCAGCGTCACTCTGGGGCAAGCCTACGAGCAGTACTTC. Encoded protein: CASSVTLGQAYEQYF.

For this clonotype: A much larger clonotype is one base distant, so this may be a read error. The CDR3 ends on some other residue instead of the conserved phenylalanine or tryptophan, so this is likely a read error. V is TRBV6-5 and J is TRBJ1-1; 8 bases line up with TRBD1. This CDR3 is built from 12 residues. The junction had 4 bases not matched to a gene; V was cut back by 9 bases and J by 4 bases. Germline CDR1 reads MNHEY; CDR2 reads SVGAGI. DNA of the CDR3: TGTGCCAGGACGCAGGGGGCCACTGAAGCTTTCGTT. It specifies CARTQGATEAFV.

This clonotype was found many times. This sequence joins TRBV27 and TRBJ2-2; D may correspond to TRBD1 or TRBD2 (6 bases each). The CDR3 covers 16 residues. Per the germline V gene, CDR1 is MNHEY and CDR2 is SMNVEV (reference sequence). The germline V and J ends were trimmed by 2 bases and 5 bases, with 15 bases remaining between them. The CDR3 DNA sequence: TGTGCCAGCAGTTTAGGGACATGGAGGGAGACCGGGGAGCTGTTTTTT. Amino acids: CASSLGTWRETGELFF.

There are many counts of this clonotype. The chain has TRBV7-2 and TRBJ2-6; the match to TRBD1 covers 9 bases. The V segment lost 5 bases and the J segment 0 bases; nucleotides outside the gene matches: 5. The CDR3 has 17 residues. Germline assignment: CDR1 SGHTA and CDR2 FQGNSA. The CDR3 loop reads CASSPGTGNSGANVLTF. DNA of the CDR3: TGTGCCAGCAGCCCCGGGACAGGGAACTCTGGGGCCAACGTCCTGACTTTC.

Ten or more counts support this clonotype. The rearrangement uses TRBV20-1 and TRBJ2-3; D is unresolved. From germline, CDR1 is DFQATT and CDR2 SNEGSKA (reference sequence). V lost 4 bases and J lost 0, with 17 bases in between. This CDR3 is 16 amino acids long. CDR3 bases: TGCAGTGCTACCCTTGTGGCAGGTGGAAGCACAGATACGCAGTATTTT. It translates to CSATLVAGGSTDTQYF.

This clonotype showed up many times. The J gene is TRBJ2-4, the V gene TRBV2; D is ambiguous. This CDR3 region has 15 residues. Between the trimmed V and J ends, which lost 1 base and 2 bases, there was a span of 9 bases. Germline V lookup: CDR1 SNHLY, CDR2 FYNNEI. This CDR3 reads CASSEDRVPKNIQYF. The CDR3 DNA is TGTGCCAGCAGTGAAGATCGCGTCCCCAAAAACATTCAGTACTTC. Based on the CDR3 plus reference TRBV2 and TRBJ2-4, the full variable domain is EPEVTQTPSHQVTQMGQEVILRCVPISNHLYFYWYRQILGQKVEFLVSFYNNEISEKSEIFDDQFSVERPDGSNFTLKIRSTKLEDSAMYFCASSEDRVPKNIQYFGAGTRLSVL.

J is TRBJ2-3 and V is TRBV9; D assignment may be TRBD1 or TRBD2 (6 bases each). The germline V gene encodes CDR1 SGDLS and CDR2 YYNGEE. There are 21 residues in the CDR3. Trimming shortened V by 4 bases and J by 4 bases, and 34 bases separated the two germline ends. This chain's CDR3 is CASSPELPRGLRSQGSDTQYF. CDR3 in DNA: TGTGCCAGCAGCCCGGAGCTCCCCCGGGGGCTAAGGTCGCAGGGGTCAGATACGCAGTATTTT.

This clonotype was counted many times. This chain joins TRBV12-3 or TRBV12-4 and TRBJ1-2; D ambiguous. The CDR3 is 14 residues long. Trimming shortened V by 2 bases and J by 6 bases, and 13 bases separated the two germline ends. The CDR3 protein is CASSLTNQVDGYTF. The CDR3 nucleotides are TGTGCCAGCAGTTTAACGAACCAGGTGGATGGCTACACCTTC.

This chain's CDR3 is CASSVDGRAKNEQFF. The CDR3 DNA is TGCGCCAGCAGTGTCGACGGGAGGGCCAAGAATGAGCAGTTCTTC. The J gene is TRBJ2-1, the V gene TRBV10-1; TRBD2 agrees at 8 bases. The V and J ends lost 4 bases and 7 bases, in that order; junction bases with no gene match: 9. CDR3 length: 15 residues. In germline, CDR1 is WNHNN, CDR2 SYGVQD (reference sequence).

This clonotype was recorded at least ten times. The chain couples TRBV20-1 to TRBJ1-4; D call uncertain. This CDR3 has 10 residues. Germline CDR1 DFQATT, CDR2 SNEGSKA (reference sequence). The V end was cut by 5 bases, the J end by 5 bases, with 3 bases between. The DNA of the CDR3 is TGCAGTGCTCGAAATGAAAAACTGTTTTTT. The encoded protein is CSARNEKLFF.

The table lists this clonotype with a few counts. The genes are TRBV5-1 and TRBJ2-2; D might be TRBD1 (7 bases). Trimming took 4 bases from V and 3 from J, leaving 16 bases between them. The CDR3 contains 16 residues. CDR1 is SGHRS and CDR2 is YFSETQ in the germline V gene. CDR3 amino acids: CASSPRRDSYTGELFF. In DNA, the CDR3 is TGCGCCAGCAGCCCAAGGCGGGACAGCTACACCGGGGAGCTGTTTTTT.

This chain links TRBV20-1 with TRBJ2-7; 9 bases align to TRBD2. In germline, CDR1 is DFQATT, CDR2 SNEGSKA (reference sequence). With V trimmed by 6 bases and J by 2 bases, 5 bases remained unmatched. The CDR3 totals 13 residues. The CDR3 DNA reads TGCAGTGCCGCCGCTAGCGGGGCCTACGAGCAGTACTTC. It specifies CSAAASGAYEQYF.

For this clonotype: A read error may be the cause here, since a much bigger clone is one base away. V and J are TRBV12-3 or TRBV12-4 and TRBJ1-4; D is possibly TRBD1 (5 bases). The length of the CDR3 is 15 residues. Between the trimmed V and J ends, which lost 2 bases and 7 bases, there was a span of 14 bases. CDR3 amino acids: CASSLRSRGVEKLFF. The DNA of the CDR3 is TGTGCCAGCAGTTTAAGATCAAGGGGCGTTGAAAAACTGTTTTTT.

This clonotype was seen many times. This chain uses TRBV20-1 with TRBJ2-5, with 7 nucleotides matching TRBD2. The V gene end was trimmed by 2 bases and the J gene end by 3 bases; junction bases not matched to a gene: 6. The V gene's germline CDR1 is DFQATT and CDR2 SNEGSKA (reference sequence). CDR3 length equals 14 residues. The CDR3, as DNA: TGCAGTGCTAGAATTTTCAGCGGGAAAGAGACCCAGTACTTC. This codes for CSARIFSGKETQYF.

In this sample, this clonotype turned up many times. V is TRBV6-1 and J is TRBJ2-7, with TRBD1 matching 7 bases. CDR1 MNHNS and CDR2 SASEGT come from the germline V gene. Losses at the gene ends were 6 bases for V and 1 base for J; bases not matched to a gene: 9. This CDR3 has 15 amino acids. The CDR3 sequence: CASSPLGQPSYEQYF. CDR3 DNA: TGTGCCAGCAGCCCTCTGGGACAGCCTTCCTACGAGCAGTACTTC.

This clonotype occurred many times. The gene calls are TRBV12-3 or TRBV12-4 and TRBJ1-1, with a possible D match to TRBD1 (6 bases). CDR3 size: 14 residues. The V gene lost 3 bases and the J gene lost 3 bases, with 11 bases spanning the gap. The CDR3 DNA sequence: TGTGCCAGCAGTTTGGGGGGCTTGTACACTGAAGCTTTCTTT. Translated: CASSLGGLYTEAFF.

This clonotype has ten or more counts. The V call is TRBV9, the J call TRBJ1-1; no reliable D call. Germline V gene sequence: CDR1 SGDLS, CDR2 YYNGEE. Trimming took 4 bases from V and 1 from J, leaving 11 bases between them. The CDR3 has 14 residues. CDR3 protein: CASSPRAENTEAFF. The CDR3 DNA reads TGTGCCAGCAGCCCAAGAGCGGAGAACACTGAAGCTTTCTTT.

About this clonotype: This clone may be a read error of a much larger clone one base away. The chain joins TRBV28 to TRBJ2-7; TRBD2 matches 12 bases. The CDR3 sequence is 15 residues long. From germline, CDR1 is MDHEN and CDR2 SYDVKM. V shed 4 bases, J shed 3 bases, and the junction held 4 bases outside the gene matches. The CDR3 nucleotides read TGTGCCAGCAGTTCCTCGACTAGCGGGAGCTACGAGCAGTACTTC. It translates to CASSSSTSGSYEQYF. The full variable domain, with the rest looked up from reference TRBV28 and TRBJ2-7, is DVKVTQSSRYLVKRTGEKVFLECVQDMDHENMFWYRQDPGLGLRLIYFSYDVKMKEKGDIPEGYSVSREKKERFSLILESASTNQTSMYLCASSSSTSGSYEQYFGPGTRLTVT.

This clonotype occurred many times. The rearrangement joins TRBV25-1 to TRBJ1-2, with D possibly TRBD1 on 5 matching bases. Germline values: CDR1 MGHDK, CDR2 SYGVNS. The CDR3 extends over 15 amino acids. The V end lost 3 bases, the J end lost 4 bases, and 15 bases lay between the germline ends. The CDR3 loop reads CASSESLAGIYGYTF. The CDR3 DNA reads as TGTGCCAGCAGTGAGTCGCTAGCAGGGATCTATGGCTACACCTTC.

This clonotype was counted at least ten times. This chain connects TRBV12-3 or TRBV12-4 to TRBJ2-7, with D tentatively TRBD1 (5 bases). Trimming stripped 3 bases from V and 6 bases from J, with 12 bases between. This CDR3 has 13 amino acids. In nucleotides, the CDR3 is TGTGCCAGCAGTTTTGGCAGGGAACTCGAGCAGTACTTC. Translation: CASSFGRELEQYF.

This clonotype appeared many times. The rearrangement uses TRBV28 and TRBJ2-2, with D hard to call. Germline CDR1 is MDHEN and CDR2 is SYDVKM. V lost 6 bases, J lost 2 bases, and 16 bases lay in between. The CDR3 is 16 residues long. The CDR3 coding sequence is TGTGCCAGCAGGAGCCGGGTCCAACAAAACACCGGGGAGCTGTTTTTT. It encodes CASRSRVQQNTGELFF. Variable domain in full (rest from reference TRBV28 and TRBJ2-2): DVKVTQSSRYLVKRTGEKVFLECVQDMDHENMFWYRQDPGLGLRLIYFSYDVKMKEKGDIPEGYSVSREKKERFSLILESASTNQTSMYLCASRSRVQQNTGELFFGEGSRLTVL.

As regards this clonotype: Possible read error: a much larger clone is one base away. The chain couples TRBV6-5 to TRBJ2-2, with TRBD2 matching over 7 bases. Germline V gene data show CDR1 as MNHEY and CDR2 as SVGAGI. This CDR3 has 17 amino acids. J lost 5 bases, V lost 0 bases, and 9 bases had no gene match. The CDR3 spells CASSYSIGLGGTGELFF. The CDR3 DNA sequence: TGTGCCAGCAGTTACTCGATAGGACTAGGAGGGACCGGGGAGCTGTTTTTT.